This TCR beta chain is drawn from a study of T cells in Graves' hyperthyroidism and ophthalmopathy. Study-wide background: At initial diagnosis, before any treatment had begun, peripheral blood was obtained.

TCR beta CDR3 regions were amplified from RNA. The HTBI primer set drove a first-round RT-PCR of the TCR CDR3. Via MiXCR, TCRdb re-called the multiplex PCR reads, giving one row per CDR3 protein. The sample lists about 400,000 distinct CDR3 sequences; over 11% were seen once. This clonotype was seen repeatedly, ten times or more. Its antigen remains unknown. Regarding the study as a whole: Ophthalmopathy prediction by the model preceded onset by a median approximately 6.9 months.

Ophthalmopathy patients showed a Clinical Activity Score of at least 3, NOSPECS grade of at least 4 and duration under 3 months. The study based diagnoses on clinical symptoms, serum thyroxine and TRAb, thyroid ultrasound and orbital computed tomography. CDR1 and CDR2 from the germline V gene are LGHDT and YNNKEL (reference sequence). This CDR3 contains 15 residues. Trimming took off 0 bases at V and 2 bases at J, with 9 bases between the two ends. This receptor was obtained from a man aged 50 to 60 with Graves' ophthalmopathy. The material sequenced was blood. V usage is TRBV3-1 and J usage is TRBJ2-3; unclear D gene. The CDR3 DNA is TGTGCCAGCAGCCAAGATAACGTTTTCACAGATACGCAGTATTTT. It translates to CASSQDNVFTDTQYF.